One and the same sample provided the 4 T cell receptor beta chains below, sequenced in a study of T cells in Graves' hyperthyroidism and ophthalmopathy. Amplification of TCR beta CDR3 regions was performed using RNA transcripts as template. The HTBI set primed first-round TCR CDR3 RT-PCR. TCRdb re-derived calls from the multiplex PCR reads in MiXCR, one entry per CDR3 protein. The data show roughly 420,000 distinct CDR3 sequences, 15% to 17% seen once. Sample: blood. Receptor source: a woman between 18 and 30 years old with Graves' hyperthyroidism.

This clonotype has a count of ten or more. The CDR3 coding sequence is TGTGCCAGCAGCCAGACACCAACGGAAGAAAAACTGTTTTTT. This codes for CASSQTPTEEKLFF. The chain has TRBV12-3 or TRBV12-4 and TRBJ1-4; D uncertain. The germline V and J ends were trimmed by 6 bases and 8 bases, with 16 bases remaining between them. CDR3 length: 14 residues.

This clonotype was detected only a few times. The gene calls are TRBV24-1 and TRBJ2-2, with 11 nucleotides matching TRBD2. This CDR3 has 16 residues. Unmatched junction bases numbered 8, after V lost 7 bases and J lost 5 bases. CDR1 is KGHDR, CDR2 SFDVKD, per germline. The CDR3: CATSLLAGGLTGELFF. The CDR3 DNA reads TGTGCCACCAGCCTTCTAGCGGGAGGACTTACCGGGGAGCTGTTTTTT.

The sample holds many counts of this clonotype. CDR3 loop: CASSLTSSVAWGEQFF. The DNA for the CDR3 is TGTGCCAGCAGCTTAACTTCTAGCGTGGCGTGGGGTGAGCAGTTCTTC. The rearrangement links TRBV7-3 to TRBJ2-1, with a weak D call TRBD2 (6 bases). This CDR3 comprises 16 residues. V was trimmed by 0 bases and J by 9 bases, leaving 18 bases between them. Germline CDR1 SGHTA, CDR2 FQGTGA. The full variable domain, completed using reference TRBV7-3 and TRBJ2-1, is GAGVSQTPSNKVTEKGKYVELRCDPISGHTALYWYRQSLGQGPEFLIYFQGTGAADDSGLPNDRFFAVRPEGSVSTLKIQRTERGDSAVYLCASSLTSSVAWGEQFFGPGTRLTVL.

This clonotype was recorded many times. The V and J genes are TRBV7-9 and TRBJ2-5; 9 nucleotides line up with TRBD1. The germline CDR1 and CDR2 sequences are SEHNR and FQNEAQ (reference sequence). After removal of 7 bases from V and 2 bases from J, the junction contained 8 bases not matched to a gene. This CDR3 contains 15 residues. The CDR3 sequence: CASTWDRVGQETQYF. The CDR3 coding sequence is TGTGCCAGCACCTGGGACAGGGTGGGACAAGAGACCCAGTACTTC.